This T cell receptor beta chain is from a study of control samples from healthy donors and cancer patients. Clones were read by immunoSEQ multiplex PCR, and TCRdb kept only the in-frame ones, dropping some. The data contain about 110,000 clones, roughly 79% of them seen just once; the ten biggest clones take up about 7%. This CDR3 is built from 14 residues. Germline CDR1 is LNHDA and CDR2 is SQIVND (reference sequence). V shed 2 bases and J shed 4 bases, with 11 bases lying between them. The sample was blood. The chain recombines TRBV19 with TRBJ1-1, with unresolved D. The TCR sequence derives from a man between 18 and 35 years old in good health. The CDR3 sequence: CASSIRPWGTEAFF. CDR3 coding DNA: TGTGCCAGTAGTATAAGGCCCTGGGGCACTGAAGCTTTCTTT.